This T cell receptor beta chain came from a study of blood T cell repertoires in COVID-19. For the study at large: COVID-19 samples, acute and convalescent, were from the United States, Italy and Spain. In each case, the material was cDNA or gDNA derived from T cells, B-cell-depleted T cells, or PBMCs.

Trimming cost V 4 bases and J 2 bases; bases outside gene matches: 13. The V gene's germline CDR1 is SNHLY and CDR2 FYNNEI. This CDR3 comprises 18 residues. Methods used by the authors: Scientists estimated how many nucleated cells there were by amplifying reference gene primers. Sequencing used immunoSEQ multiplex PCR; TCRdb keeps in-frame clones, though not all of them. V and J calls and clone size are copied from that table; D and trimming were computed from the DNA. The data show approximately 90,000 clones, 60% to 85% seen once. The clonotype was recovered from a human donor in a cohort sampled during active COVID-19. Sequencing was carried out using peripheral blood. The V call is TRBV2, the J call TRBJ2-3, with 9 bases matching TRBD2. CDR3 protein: CASSGSSGSGTLTDTQYF. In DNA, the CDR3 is TGTGCCAGCAGTGGCAGTAGCGGGAGCGGGACTCTCACAGATACGCAGTATTTT.